This is a list of T cell receptor beta chains from one sample in a study of glioma-infiltrating T cells after dendritic cell vaccination. Profiled with immunoSEQ multiplex PCR; TCRdb holds only in-frame clones, not every one. The sample shows tens of thousands of clones, over 75% of them seen only once. The specimen was blood, collected before dendritic cell vaccination. These receptors came from a human donor with glioblastoma. Both conserved end residues are part of each CDR3. Each record gives: J gene, V gene, D gene, CDR3 length, clone size, CDR3 protein, CDR3 DNA. D genes are given only for firm matches. Size tells how often a clone was seen (once, few, many) or the class of an expanded clone, and some rows leave it out.

TRBJ1-2,TRBV5-1,TRBD1,15,-,CASSLGQGAEGGYTF,TGCGCCAGCAGCTTGGGACAGGGGGCAGAAGGAGGCTACACCTTC
TRBJ1-6,TRBV5-1,-,15,-,CASSPSGLISEPLHF,TGCGCCAGCAGCCCTTCCGGACTGATCTCGGAGCCCCTCCACTTT
TRBJ1-3,TRBV6-1,-,15,-,CASSDGGFSGNTIYF,TGTGCCAGCAGTGACGGCGGGTTCTCTGGAAACACCATATATTTT
TRBJ1-1,TRBV27,TRBD1,15,-,CASSDRGLGSTEAFF,TGTGCCAGCAGTGACAGGGGGCTCGGGAGCACTGAAGCTTTCTTT
TRBJ1-6,TRBV2,TRBD1,13,-,CASTGQGTSPLHF,TGTGCCAGCACGGGACAGGGTACTTCACCCCTCCACTTT
TRBJ1-2,TRBV27,-,13,-,CASSLAGTGGYTF,TGTGCCAGCAGTTTAGCAGGGACTGGTGGCTACACCTTC
TRBJ2-7,TRBV27,TRBD2,14,-,CASRERGTSYEQYF,TGTGCCAGCAGAGAGCGGGGGACCTCCTACGAGCAGTACTTC
TRBJ2-7,TRBV5-1,TRBD1,14,-,CASSFRDRSYEQYF,TGCGCCAGCAGCTTTCGGGACAGGAGCTACGAGCAGTACTTC
TRBJ1-5,TRBV5-4,-,14,-,CASSPGIGNQPQHF,TGTGCCAGCAGCCCCGGGATCGGCAATCAGCCCCAGCATTTT
TRBJ1-6,TRBV11-2,TRBD1,15,once,CASSFGTVNNSPLHF,TGTGCCAGCAGCTTTGGGACAGTAAATAATTCACCCCTCCACTTT
TRBJ2-5,TRBV5-4,TRBD1,15,-,CASSSRQGSGETRYF,TGTGCCAGCAGCTCACGACAGGGATCCGGGGAGACCCGGTACTTC
TRBJ1-1,TRBV5-1,-,17,-,CASTGLFRGTPYTEAFF,TGCGCCAGCACCGGCCTCTTTAGGGGGACACCGTACACTGAAGCTTTCTTT
TRBJ1-1,TRBV19,-,11,-,CASFTGIEAFF,TGTGCCAGTTTTACGGGGATTGAAGCTTTCTTT
TRBJ2-7,TRBV18,TRBD1,14,once,CASSPSTGEREQYF,TGTGCCAGCTCACCAAGCACAGGGGAGAGGGAGCAGTACTTC
TRBJ2-1,TRBV29-1,-,12,-,CSVAKGGNEQFF,TGCAGCGTTGCCAAGGGAGGCAATGAGCAGTTCTTC
TRBJ2-1,TRBV27,-,15,few,CASSQQGSKPHEQFF,TGTGCCAGCAGTCAACAGGGAAGCAAGCCCCATGAGCAGTTCTTC
TRBJ2-7,TRBV6-1,TRBD1,15,-,CASSEARQGNREQYF,TGTGCCAGCAGTGAAGCTAGACAGGGGAATCGCGAGCAGTACTTC
TRBJ2-1,TRBV15,-,14,-,CATSRDRVWNEQFF,TGTGCCACCAGCAGAGATCGGGTTTGGAATGAGCAGTTCTTC
TRBJ2-1,TRBV10-1,TRBD2,14,few,CASTEREFCNEQFF,TGCGCCAGCACCGAGCGGGAGTTCTGCAATGAGCAGTTCTTC
TRBJ2-2,TRBV18,TRBD1,15,once,CASSLRTGERMELFF,TGTGCCAGCTCACTCCGGACAGGAGAAAGAATGGAGCTGTTTTTT
TRBJ1-3,TRBV19,-,15,-,CASREGLLGGNTIYF,TGTGCCAGTAGGGAGGGCCTGCTAGGAGGAAACACCATATATTTT
TRBJ2-7,TRBV9,-,17,-,CASSVGVMAGVSYEQYF,TGTGCCAGCAGCGTAGGTGTTATGGCAGGGGTTTCCTACGAGCAGTACTTC
TRBJ1-5,TRBV6-5,TRBD1,14,few,CASSGRDRGKPQHF,TGTGCCAGCAGTGGCCGGGACAGGGGAAAGCCCCAGCATTTT
TRBJ2-3,TRBV6-1,-,13,-,CASRTGYTDTQYF,TGTGCCAGCAGAACAGGGTACACAGATACGCAGTATTTT
TRBJ2-3,TRBV4-2,TRBD2,14,few,CASSGLAATDTQYF,TGTGCCAGCAGCGGACTAGCGGCCACAGATACGCAGTATTTT
TRBJ1-4,TRBV19,-,14,-,CASSLTETNEKLFF,TGTGCCAGTAGTTTAACAGAAACTAATGAAAAACTGTTTTTT
TRBJ2-1,TRBV19,TRBD2,13,-,CASSPGGEGEQFF,TGTGCCAGTAGCCCCGGGGGGGAAGGTGAGCAGTTCTTC
TRBJ1-1,TRBV29-1,-,12,-,CSVVGAGVEAFF,TGCAGCGTTGTAGGAGCAGGGGTTGAAGCTTTCTTT
TRBJ1-4,TRBV27,-,14,few,CASSLWRYNEKLFF,TGTGCCAGCAGTTTGTGGAGGTATAATGAAAAACTGTTTTTT
TRBJ2-7,TRBV5-6,TRBD1,13,-,CASSSGQGSRRGF,TGTGCCAGCAGCTCAGGACAGGGTAGCCGAAGGGGCTTC
TRBJ2-5,TRBV5-6,TRBD2,14,-,CASSSGTSGPVRYF,TGTGCCAGCAGCTCCGGGACTAGCGGCCCAGTCCGGTACTTC
TRBJ2-1,TRBV7-3,-,15,once,CASSSRRRKHNEQFF,TGTGCCAGCAGCTCGAGGCGCCGGAAACACAATGAGCAGTTCTTC
TRBJ2-1,TRBV15,-,14,-,CATSRLTGDNEQFF,TGTGCCACCAGCAGACTTACCGGGGACAATGAGCAGTTCTTC
TRBJ1-1,TRBV23-1,TRBD1,18,once,CASSQWEDRGPVYTEAFF,TGCGCCAGCAGTCAATGGGAAGACAGGGGGCCCGTGTACACTGAAGCTTTCTTT
TRBJ1-1,TRBV11-3,TRBD1,13,-,CASSHGQGTQAFF,TGTGCCAGCAGCCATGGACAGGGCACTCAGGCTTTCTTT
TRBJ1-2,TRBV19,-,13,-,CASSTGQLYGYTF,TGTGCCAGTAGTACCGGACAGCTCTATGGCTACACCTTC
TRBJ1-2,TRBV27,-,18,-,CASSSQTLWGLLTDGYTF,TGTGCCAGCAGTTCTCAGACTTTGTGGGGACTCCTGACGGATGGCTACACCTTC
TRBJ1-4,TRBV19,TRBD1,15,few,CASSIGQGADEKLFF,TGTGCCAGTAGTATCGGACAGGGGGCAGATGAAAAACTGTTTTTT
TRBJ2-3,TRBV2,TRBD2,22,-,CASFVGLNPATSGDPSTDTQYF,TGTGCCAGCTTCGTAGGACTCAACCCGGCGACTAGCGGGGACCCAAGCACAGATACGCAGTATTTT
TRBJ2-1,TRBV11-3,TRBD2,16,few,CASSPGTSGRGNEQFF,TGTGCCAGCAGCCCCGGGACTAGCGGGAGGGGGAATGAGCAGTTCTTC
TRBJ2-1,TRBV15,TRBD2,17,-,CATSRERTSGTYNEQFF,TGTGCCACCAGCAGAGAGAGGACTAGCGGAACCTACAATGAGCAGTTCTTC
TRBJ1-2,TRBV6-5,-,13,-,CASSWTINYGYTF,TGTGCCAGCAGTTGGACAATAAACTATGGCTACACCTTC
TRBJ2-1,TRBV5-1,TRBD2,18,-,CASSSRPSGGLSYNEQFF,TGCGCCAGCAGCTCCCGTCCTAGCGGGGGGCTTTCCTACAATGAGCAGTTCTTC
TRBJ1-1,TRBV19,TRBD1,15,-,CASSPRDRRYAEAFF,TGTGCCAGTAGTCCCCGGGACAGGAGGTACGCTGAAGCTTTCTTT
TRBJ1-2,TRBV6-6,TRBD1,14,-,CASREQGMDYGYTF,TGTGCCAGCAGAGAACAGGGGATGGACTATGGCTACACCTTC